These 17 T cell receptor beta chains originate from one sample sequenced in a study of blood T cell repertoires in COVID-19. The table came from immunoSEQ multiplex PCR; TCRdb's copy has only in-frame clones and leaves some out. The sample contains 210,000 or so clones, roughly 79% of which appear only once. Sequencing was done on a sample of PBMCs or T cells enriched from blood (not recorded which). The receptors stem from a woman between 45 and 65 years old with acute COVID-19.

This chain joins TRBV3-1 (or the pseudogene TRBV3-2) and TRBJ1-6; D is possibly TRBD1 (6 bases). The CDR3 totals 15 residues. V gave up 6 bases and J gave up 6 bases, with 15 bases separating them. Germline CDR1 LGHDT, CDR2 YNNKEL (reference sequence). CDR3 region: CASRSTGQINSPLHF. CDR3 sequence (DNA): TGTGCCAGCAGGAGTACGGGACAAATTAATTCACCCCTCCACTTT.

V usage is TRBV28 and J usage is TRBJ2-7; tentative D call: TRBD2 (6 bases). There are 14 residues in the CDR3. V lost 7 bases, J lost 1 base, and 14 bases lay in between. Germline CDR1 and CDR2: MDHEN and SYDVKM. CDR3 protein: CASNYLGGSYEQYF. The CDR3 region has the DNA TGTGCCAGCAATTACCTCGGGGGATCCTACGAGCAGTACTTC.

The chain's CDR3 is CASSPQGQAKNIQYF. The CDR3 DNA follows: TGTGCCAGCTCACCCCAGGGGCAGGCCAAAAACATTCAGTACTTC. V gene TRBV18 combines with J gene TRBJ2-4; weak D call: TRBD1 (6 bases). CDR1 and CDR2 from the germline V gene are KGHSH and LQKENI. Between the trimmed V and J ends, which lost 3 bases and 1 base, there was a span of 10 bases. This CDR3 has 15 amino acids.

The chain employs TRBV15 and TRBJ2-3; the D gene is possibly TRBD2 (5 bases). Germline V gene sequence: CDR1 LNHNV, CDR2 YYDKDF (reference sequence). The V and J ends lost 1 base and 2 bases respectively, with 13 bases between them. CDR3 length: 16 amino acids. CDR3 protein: CATSRVVGDLTDTQYF. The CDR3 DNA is TGTGCCACCAGCAGAGTAGTGGGAGACCTCACAGATACGCAGTATTTT.

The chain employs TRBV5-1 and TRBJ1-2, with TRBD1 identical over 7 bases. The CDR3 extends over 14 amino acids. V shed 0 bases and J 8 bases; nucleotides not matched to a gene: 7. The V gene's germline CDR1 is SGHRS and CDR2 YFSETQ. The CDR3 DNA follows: TGCGCCAGCAGCTTGGGCCAGGGGGTAAGCGGCTACACCTTC. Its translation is CASSLGQGVSGYTF.

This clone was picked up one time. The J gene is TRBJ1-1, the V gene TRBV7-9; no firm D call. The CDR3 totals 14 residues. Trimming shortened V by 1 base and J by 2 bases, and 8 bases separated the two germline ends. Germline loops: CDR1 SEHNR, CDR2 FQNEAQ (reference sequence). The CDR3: CASSLDGLNTEAFF. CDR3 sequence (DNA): TGTGCCAGCAGCTTAGACGGACTAAACACTGAAGCTTTCTTT.

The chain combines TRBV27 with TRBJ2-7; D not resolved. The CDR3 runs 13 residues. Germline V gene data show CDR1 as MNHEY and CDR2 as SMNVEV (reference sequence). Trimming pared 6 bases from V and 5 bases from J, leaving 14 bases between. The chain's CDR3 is CASRTVSQDEQYF. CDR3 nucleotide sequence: TGTGCCAGCAGGACCGTCAGCCAGGACGAGCAGTACTTC.

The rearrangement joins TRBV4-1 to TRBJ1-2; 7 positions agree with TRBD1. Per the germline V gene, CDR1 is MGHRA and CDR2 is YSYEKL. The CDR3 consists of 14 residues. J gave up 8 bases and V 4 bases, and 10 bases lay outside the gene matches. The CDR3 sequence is CASSPEGAGGGYTF. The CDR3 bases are TGCGCCAGCAGCCCCGAGGGGGCAGGGGGAGGCTACACCTTC.

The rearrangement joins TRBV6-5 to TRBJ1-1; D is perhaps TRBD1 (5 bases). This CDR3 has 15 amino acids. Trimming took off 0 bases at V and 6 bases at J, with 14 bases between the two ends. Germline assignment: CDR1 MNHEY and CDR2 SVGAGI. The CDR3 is CASSYSRTHGSEAFF. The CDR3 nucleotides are TGTGCCAGCAGTTACTCGAGGACACATGGATCTGAAGCTTTCTTT.

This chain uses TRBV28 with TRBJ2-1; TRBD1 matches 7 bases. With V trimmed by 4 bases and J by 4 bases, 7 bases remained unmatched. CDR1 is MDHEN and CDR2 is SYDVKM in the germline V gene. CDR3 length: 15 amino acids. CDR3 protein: CASSSRDRRYNEQFF. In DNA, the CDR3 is TGTGCCAGCAGTTCCCGGGACAGACGATACAATGAGCAGTTCTTC.

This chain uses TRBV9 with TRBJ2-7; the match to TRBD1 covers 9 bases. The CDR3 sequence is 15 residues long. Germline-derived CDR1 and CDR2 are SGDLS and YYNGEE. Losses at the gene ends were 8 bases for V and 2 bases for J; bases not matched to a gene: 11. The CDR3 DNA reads TGTGCCAGTTCACAGGGGGCGACGGCTACCTACGAGCAGTACTTC. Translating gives CASSQGATATYEQYF.

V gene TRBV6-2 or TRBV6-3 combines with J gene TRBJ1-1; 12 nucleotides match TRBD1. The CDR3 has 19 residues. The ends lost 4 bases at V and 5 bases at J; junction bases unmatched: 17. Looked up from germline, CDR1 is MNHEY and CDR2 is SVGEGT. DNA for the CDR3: TGTGCCAGCAGTTGGGACAGGGGGCGAGAGCTTGAAGCCTCTACTGAAGCTTTCTTT. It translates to CASSWDRGRELEASTEAFF.

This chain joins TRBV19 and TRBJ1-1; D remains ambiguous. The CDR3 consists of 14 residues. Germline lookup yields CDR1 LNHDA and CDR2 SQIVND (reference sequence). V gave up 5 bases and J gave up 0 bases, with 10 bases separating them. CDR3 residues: CASSFLQMNTEAFF. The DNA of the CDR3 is TGTGCCAGTAGTTTTTTACAGATGAACACTGAAGCTTTCTTT. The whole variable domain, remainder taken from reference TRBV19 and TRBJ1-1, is DGGITQSPKYLFRKEGQNVTLSCEQNLNHDAMYWYRQDPGQGLRLIYYSQIVNDFQKGDIAEGYSVSREKKESFPLTVTSAQKNPTAFYLCASSFLQMNTEAFFGQGTRLTVV.

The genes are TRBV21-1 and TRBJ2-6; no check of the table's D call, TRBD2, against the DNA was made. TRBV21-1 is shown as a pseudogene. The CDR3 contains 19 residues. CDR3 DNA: TGTGCCAGCACCCCTCCGGGAGGGACACCCTGCTCTGGGGCCAACGTCCTGACTTTC. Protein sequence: CASTPPGGTPCSGANVLTF.

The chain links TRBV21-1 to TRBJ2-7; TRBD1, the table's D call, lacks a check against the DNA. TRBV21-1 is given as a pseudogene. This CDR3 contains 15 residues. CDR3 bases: TGTGCCAGCAGCAACGGGCAGGGTTTTGCCTACGAGCAGTACTTC. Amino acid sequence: CASSNGQGFAYEQYF.

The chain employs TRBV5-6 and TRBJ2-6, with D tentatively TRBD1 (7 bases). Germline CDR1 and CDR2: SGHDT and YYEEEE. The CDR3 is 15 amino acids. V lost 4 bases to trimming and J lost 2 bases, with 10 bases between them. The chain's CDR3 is CASSPRGAGANVLTF. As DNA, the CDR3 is TGTGCCAGCAGCCCCAGGGGGGCTGGGGCCAACGTCCTGACTTTC.

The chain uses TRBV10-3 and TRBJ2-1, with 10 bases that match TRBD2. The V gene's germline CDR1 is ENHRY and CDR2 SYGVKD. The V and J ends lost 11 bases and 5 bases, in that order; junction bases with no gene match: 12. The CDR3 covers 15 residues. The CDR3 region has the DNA TGTGCCTCGAGATTTGGACTAGCGGTCGACAATGAGCAGTTCTTC. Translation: CASRFGLAVDNEQFF.